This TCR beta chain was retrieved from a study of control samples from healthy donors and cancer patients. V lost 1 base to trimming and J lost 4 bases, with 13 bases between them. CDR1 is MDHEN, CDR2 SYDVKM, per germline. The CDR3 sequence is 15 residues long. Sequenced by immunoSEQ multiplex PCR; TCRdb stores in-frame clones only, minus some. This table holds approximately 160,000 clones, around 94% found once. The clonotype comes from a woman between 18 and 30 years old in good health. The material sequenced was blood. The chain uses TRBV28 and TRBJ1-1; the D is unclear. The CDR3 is CASSLLYRGGTEAFF. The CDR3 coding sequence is TGTGCCAGCAGTTTATTATACCGGGGTGGCACTGAAGCTTTCTTT.